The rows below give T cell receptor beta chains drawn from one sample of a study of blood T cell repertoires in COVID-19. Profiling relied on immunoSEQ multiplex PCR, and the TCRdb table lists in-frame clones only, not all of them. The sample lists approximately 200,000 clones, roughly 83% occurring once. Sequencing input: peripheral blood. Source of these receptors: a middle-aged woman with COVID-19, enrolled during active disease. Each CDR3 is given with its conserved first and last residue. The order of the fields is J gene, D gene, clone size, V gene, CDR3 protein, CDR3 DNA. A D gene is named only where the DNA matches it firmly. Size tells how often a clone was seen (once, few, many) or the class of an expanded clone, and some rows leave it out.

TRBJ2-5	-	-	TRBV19	CASRTSGETQYF	TGTGCCAGTAGAACCTCCGGAGAGACCCAGTACTTC
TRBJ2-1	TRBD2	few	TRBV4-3	CASSQDGTSGYNEQFF	TGCGCCAGCAGCCAAGACGGGACTAGCGGCTACAATGAGCAGTTCTTC
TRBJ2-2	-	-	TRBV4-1	CASRRVATRGSRTGELFF	TGCGCCAGCAGGAGGGTAGCGACTAGGGGTTCTAGAACCGGGGAGCTGTTTTTT
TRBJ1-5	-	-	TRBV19	CASSMGQSGGVQEPQHF	TGTGCCAGTAGTATGGGACAAAGCGGGGGGGTTCAGGAGCCCCAGCATTTT
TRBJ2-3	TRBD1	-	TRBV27	CASSPRTGSSSTQYF	TGTGCCAGCAGTCCGAGGACAGGGAGCAGTAGTACGCAGTATTTT
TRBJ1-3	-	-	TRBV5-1	CASSSAGTRTGNTIYF	TGCGCCAGCAGCTCGGCCGGGACAAGGACTGGAAACACCATATATTTT
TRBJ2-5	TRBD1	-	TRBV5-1	CASSHGTDQETQYF	TGCGCCAGCAGCCATGGGACAGACCAAGAGACCCAGTACTTC
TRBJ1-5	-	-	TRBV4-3	CASSQERQGGQPQHF	TGCGCCAGCAGCCAAGAACGGCAGGGCGGTCAGCCCCAGCATTTT
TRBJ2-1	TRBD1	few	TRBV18	CASSLGTGNYNEQFF	TGTGCCAGCTCACTCGGGACAGGGAACTACAATGAGCAGTTCTTC
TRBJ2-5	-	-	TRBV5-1	CASSLGYGGRETQYF	TGCGCCAGCAGCCTTGGATACGGGGGGCGGGAGACCCAGTACTTC
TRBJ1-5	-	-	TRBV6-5	CASREQVISNQPQHF	TGTGCCAGCAGAGAGCAGGTAATAAGCAATCAGCCCCAGCATTTT
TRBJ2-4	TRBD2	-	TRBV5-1	CASSLEASGGVQYF	TGCGCCAGCAGCTTGGAGGCTAGCGGGGGCGTTCAGTACTTC
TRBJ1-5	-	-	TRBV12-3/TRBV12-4	CASSFDQNQPQHF	TGTGCCAGCAGCTTTGATCAGAATCAGCCCCAGCATTTT
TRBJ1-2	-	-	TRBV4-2	CASSQDLGAAGGYTF	TGTGCCAGCAGCCAAGATTTGGGGGCTGCTGGGGGCTACACCTTC
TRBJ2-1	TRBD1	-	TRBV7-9	CASSLARGQQREEFF	TGTGCCAGCAGCTTAGCTCGGGGACAGCAACGGGAAGAGTTCTTC
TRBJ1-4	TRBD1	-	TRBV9	CASSVNVGGFEKLFF	TGTGCCAGCAGCGTAAATGTAGGGGGCTTTGAAAAACTGTTTTTT
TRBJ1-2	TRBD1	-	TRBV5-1	CASRFGTESGYTF	TGCGCCAGCAGGTTCGGGACAGAAAGTGGCTACACCTTC
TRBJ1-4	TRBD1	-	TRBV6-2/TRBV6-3	CASSSGQGPEKLFF	TGTGCCAGCAGCTCGGGACAGGGCCCTGAAAAACTGTTTTTT
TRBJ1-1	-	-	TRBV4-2	CASSRRGQREAFF	TGTGCCAGCAGCCGCCGGGGTCAAAGAGAAGCTTTCTTT
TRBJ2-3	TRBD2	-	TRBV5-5	CASSLATSGGAVRTDTQYF	TGTGCCAGCAGCTTGGCGACTAGCGGGGGGGCTGTGCGCACAGATACGCAGTATTTT
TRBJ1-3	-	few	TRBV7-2	CASSPGSLLGNTIYF	TGTGCCAGCAGCCCCGGGAGCTTGTTAGGAAACACCATATATTTT
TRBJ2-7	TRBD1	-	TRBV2	CASRQGGYEQYF	TGTGCCAGCAGACAGGGGGGATACGAGCAGTACTTC
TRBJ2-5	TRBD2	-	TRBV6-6	CASSYGLAGPQETQYF	TGTGCCAGCAGTTACGGACTAGCGGGGCCTCAAGAGACCCAGTACTTC
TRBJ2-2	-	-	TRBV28	CASTTANTGELFF	TGTGCCAGCACCACTGCGAACACCGGGGAGCTGTTTTTT
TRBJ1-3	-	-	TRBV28	CASSSGGFSGNTIYF	TGTGCCAGCAGTTCTGGGGGCTTCTCTGGAAACACCATATATTTT
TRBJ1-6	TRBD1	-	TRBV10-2	CASSDRANSPLHF	TGCGCCAGCTCAGACAGGGCTAATTCACCCCTCCACTTT
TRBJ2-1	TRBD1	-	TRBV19	CASSGDRRHNEQFF	TGTGCCAGTAGTGGGGACAGACGTCACAATGAGCAGTTCTTC
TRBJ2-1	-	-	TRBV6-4	CASSEVQEGHNEQFF	TGTGCCAGCAGTGAAGTACAGGAGGGACACAATGAGCAGTTCTTC
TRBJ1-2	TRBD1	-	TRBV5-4	CASSRQGASDYTF	TGTGCCAGCAGCAGACAGGGGGCGAGCGACTACACCTTC
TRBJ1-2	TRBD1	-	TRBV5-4	CASSAIDRGHGYTF	TGTGCCAGCAGCGCAATTGACAGGGGGCATGGCTACACCTTC
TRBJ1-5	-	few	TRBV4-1	CASSQDPTGNRPQPQHF	TGCGCCAGCAGCCAAGATCCCACCGGTAATCGTCCTCAGCCCCAGCATTTT
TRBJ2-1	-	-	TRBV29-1	CSVGGAGYPFNEQFF	TGCAGCGTTGGTGGCGCGGGGTATCCTTTCAATGAGCAGTTCTTC
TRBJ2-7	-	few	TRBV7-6	CASSPGWEEQYF	TGTGCCAGCAGCCCCGGGTGGGAGGAGCAGTACTTC
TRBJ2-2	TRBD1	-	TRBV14	CASRTGINTGELFF	TGTGCCAGCAGGACAGGGATTAACACCGGGGAGCTGTTTTTT
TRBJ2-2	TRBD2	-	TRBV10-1	CASRGLAGDTGELFF	TGCGCCAGCAGGGGACTAGCGGGAGACACCGGGGAGCTGTTTTTT
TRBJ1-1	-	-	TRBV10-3	CAISAGTEAFF	TGTGCCATCAGTGCGGGGACTGAAGCTTTCTTT
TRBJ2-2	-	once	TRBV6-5	CASIAGNTGELFF	TGTGCCAGCATTGCGGGAAACACCGGGGAGCTGTTTTTT
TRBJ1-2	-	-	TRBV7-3	CASSNLREENYGYTF	TGTGCCAGCAGCAACCTCAGGGAGGAAAACTATGGCTACACCTTC
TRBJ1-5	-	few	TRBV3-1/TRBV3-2	CASSLEDNQPQHF	TGTGCCAGCAGCCTTGAGGACAATCAGCCCCAGCATTTT
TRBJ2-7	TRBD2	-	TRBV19	CASSRTASGTSEQYF	TGTGCCAGTAGTCGGACCGCTAGCGGGACGAGCGAGCAGTACTTC
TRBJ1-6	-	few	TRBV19	CASSIWQGNSPLHF	TGTGCCAGTAGTATTTGGCAGGGGAATTCACCCCTCCACTTT
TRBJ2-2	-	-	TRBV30	CAWSARLHAGELFF	TGTGCCTGGAGCGCCCGACTACACGCCGGGGAGCTGTTTTTT
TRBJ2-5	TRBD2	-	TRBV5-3	CARSLEGLAGHF	TGTGCCAGAAGCTTGGAGGGACTAGCGGGGCACTTC
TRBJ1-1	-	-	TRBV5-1	CASSLYTNTEAFF	TGCGCCAGCAGCTTGTACACGAACACTGAAGCTTTCTTT
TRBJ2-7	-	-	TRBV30	CAWGDRFPDEQYF	TGTGCCTGGGGTGACAGGTTCCCCGACGAGCAGTACTTC
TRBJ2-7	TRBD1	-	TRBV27	CASSRGGQGSYEQYF	TGTGCCAGCAGTCGTGGCGGACAGGGGAGCTACGAGCAGTACTTC
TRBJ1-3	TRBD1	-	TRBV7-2	CASSGTGGSGNTIYF	TGTGCCAGCAGCGGGACAGGGGGCTCTGGAAACACCATATATTTT
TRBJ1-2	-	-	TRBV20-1	CSAPGSYGYTF	TGCAGTGCCCCCGGGAGCTATGGCTACACCTTC
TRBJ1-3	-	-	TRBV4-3	CASSQDSSGSGNTIYF	TGCGCCAGCAGCCAAGACTCGTCAGGGTCTGGAAACACCATATATTTT
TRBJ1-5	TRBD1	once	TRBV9	CASSATGGRQPQHF	TGTGCCAGCAGCGCAACAGGGGGACGACAGCCCCAGCATTTT
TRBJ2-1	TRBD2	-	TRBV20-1	CSCGTSNEQFF	TGCAGCTGCGGGACTAGCAATGAGCAGTTCTTC
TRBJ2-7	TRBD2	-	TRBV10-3	CAISESGLAVGEQYF	TGTGCCATCAGTGAGTCCGGACTAGCGGTCGGCGAGCAGTACTTC
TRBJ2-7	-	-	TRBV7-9	CASSLPPRGRRYEQYF	TGTGCCAGCAGCTTGCCGCCCAGGGGTCGACGGTACGAGCAGTACTTC